A selection of T cell receptor beta chains follows, all from one sample in a study of T cell responses to AZD1222 COVID-19 vaccine. Sequencing used immunoSEQ multiplex PCR; TCRdb keeps in-frame clones, though not all of them. The sample lists 120,000 or so clones, around 91% seen once, with about 4.4% in the top ten. Sequencing used peripheral blood, obtained on day 0 of MenACWY control vaccination. The receptors were gathered from an adult in good health. The CDR3 runs from the conserved cysteine through the conserved F or W. The D gene is left open where the match is weak. Clone sizes are given selectively: once, few, many, or a class where the clone is expanded.

cdr3_aa: CASSGTLKNTEAFF
cdr3_nt: TGTGCCAGCAGTGGAACTTTGAAGAACACTGAAGCTTTCTTT
d_call: -
v_call: TRBV28
clone_size: -
j_call: TRBJ1-1

cdr3_aa: CASSSGSTDTQYF
cdr3_nt: TGTGCCAGCAGTAGCGGCAGCACAGATACGCAGTATTTT
d_call: -
v_call: TRBV2
clone_size: -
j_call: TRBJ2-3

cdr3_aa: CASSNSGGYTGELFF
cdr3_nt: TGTGCCAGCAGTAATAGCGGGGGGTACACCGGGGAGCTGTTTTTT
d_call: TRBD2
v_call: TRBV7-9
clone_size: -
j_call: TRBJ2-2

cdr3_aa: CASSRIGVWEQYF
cdr3_nt: TGTGCCAGCAGCCGAATAGGGGTCTGGGAGCAGTACTTC
d_call: -
v_call: TRBV28
clone_size: -
j_call: TRBJ2-7

cdr3_aa: CASSVGTEAFF
cdr3_nt: TGTGCCAGCAGTGTGGGCACTGAAGCTTTCTTT
d_call: -
v_call: TRBV2
clone_size: -
j_call: TRBJ1-1

cdr3_aa: CASSPTPGPGADTQYF
cdr3_nt: TGTGCCAGCTCCCCCACGCCGGGACCGGGGGCAGATACGCAGTATTTT
d_call: -
v_call: TRBV18
clone_size: -
j_call: TRBJ2-3

cdr3_aa: CASSVQGYGYTF
cdr3_nt: TGTGCCAGCAGTGTACAGGGCTATGGCTACACCTTC
d_call: -
v_call: TRBV12-3/TRBV12-4
clone_size: -
j_call: TRBJ1-2

cdr3_aa: CASSLAESSYNEQFF
cdr3_nt: TGTGCCAGCAGTCTAGCGGAGAGCTCCTACAATGAGCAGTTCTTC
d_call: TRBD2
v_call: TRBV6-4
clone_size: -
j_call: TRBJ2-1

cdr3_aa: CASSFRGGSYNEQFF
cdr3_nt: TGCGCCAGCAGCTTTAGGGGGGGATCCTACAATGAGCAGTTCTTC
d_call: -
v_call: TRBV5-1
clone_size: -
j_call: TRBJ2-1

cdr3_aa: CASSTRQGLSQSYGYTF
cdr3_nt: TGTGCCAGCAGCACCCGACAGGGCCTTAGCCAATCCTATGGCTACACCTTC
d_call: TRBD1
v_call: TRBV7-2
clone_size: -
j_call: TRBJ1-2

cdr3_aa: CASSLGQGTQPQHF
cdr3_nt: TGCGCCAGCAGCCTTGGACAGGGAACTCAGCCCCAGCATTTT
d_call: TRBD1
v_call: TRBV5-1
clone_size: -
j_call: TRBJ1-5

cdr3_aa: CASSFSGEGNYGYTF
cdr3_nt: TGTGCCAGCAGTTTTTCAGGGGAGGGTAACTATGGCTACACCTTC
d_call: -
v_call: TRBV28
clone_size: once
j_call: TRBJ1-2

cdr3_aa: CATSRRLAGRDTDTQYF
cdr3_nt: TGTGCCACCAGCAGACGACTGGCCGGGAGGGACACAGATACGCAGTATTTT
d_call: TRBD2
v_call: TRBV15
clone_size: -
j_call: TRBJ2-3

cdr3_aa: CASSPGWGRAFF
cdr3_nt: TGTGCCAGCAGCCCGGGTTGGGGTCGAGCTTTCTTT
d_call: -
v_call: TRBV12-3/TRBV12-4
clone_size: -
j_call: TRBJ1-1

cdr3_aa: CASSLEQYGYTF
cdr3_nt: TGCGCCAGCAGCTTGGAACAGTATGGCTACACCTTC
d_call: -
v_call: TRBV5-1
clone_size: -
j_call: TRBJ1-2

cdr3_aa: CASRRRDSGHNEQFF
cdr3_nt: TGTGCCAGTAGAAGACGAGATAGCGGGCACAATGAGCAGTTCTTC
d_call: TRBD2
v_call: TRBV19
clone_size: -
j_call: TRBJ2-1

cdr3_aa: CASSWTGPNTEAFF
cdr3_nt: TGCGCCAGCAGCTGGACAGGGCCGAACACTGAAGCTTTCTTT
d_call: TRBD1
v_call: TRBV5-1
clone_size: -
j_call: TRBJ1-1

cdr3_aa: CASSYGLGVGNQPQHF
cdr3_nt: TGTGCCAGCAGTTATGGGTTGGGGGTAGGCAATCAGCCCCAGCATTTT
d_call: -
v_call: TRBV6-2/TRBV6-3
clone_size: -
j_call: TRBJ1-5

cdr3_aa: CSVGLTEAFF
cdr3_nt: TGCAGCGTTGGGCTAACTGAAGCTTTCTTT
d_call: -
v_call: TRBV29-1
clone_size: -
j_call: TRBJ1-1

cdr3_aa: CASSQVGTDNEKLFF
cdr3_nt: TGCGCCAGCAGCCAAGTGGGGACAGATAATGAAAAACTGTTTTTT
d_call: TRBD1
v_call: TRBV4-3
clone_size: -
j_call: TRBJ1-4

cdr3_aa: CASSIQVLNTEAFF
cdr3_nt: TGCGCCAGCAGCATACAGGTGTTGAACACTGAAGCTTTCTTT
d_call: -
v_call: TRBV5-1
clone_size: -
j_call: TRBJ1-1

cdr3_aa: CASSPGSAGNTIYF
cdr3_nt: TGTGCCAGTAGCCCGGGGTCGGCTGGAAACACCATATATTTT
d_call: -
v_call: TRBV19
clone_size: once
j_call: TRBJ1-3

cdr3_aa: CAISAGGPTDTQYF
cdr3_nt: TGTGCCATCAGTGCGGGGGGGCCTACAGATACGCAGTATTTT
d_call: TRBD2
v_call: TRBV10-3
clone_size: -
j_call: TRBJ2-3

cdr3_aa: CASSLDSWAGDYGYTF
cdr3_nt: TGTGCCAGCAGCTTAGATTCCTGGGCAGGGGACTATGGCTACACCTTC
d_call: -
v_call: TRBV11-2
clone_size: -
j_call: TRBJ1-2

cdr3_aa: CATSPQGAGNQPQHF
cdr3_nt: TGTGCCACCAGTCCTCAGGGGGCTGGCAATCAGCCCCAGCATTTT
d_call: TRBD1
v_call: TRBV24-1
clone_size: -
j_call: TRBJ1-5

cdr3_aa: CASSLRGGNTEAFF
cdr3_nt: TGTGCCAGCAGCCTCAGGGGGGGGAACACTGAAGCTTTCTTT
d_call: TRBD1
v_call: TRBV5-4
clone_size: -
j_call: TRBJ1-1

cdr3_aa: CASSRGLDANEQFF
cdr3_nt: TGCGCCAGTTCTAGGGGACTTGACGCCAATGAGCAGTTCTTC
d_call: -
v_call: TRBV5-1
clone_size: -
j_call: TRBJ2-1

cdr3_aa: CASTGQGVTGELFF
cdr3_nt: TGTGCCAGCACTGGACAGGGGGTCACCGGGGAGCTGTTTTTT
d_call: TRBD1
v_call: TRBV2
clone_size: -
j_call: TRBJ2-2

cdr3_aa: CAISDSTTDYYGYTF
cdr3_nt: TGTGCCATCAGTGATTCTACGACAGACTACTATGGCTACACCTTC
d_call: -
v_call: TRBV10-3
clone_size: -
j_call: TRBJ1-2

cdr3_aa: CASSTQTGRSSGANVLTF
cdr3_nt: TGTGCCAGCAGTACCCAGACAGGAAGAAGCTCTGGGGCCAACGTCCTGACTTTC
d_call: -
v_call: TRBV28
clone_size: -
j_call: TRBJ2-6

cdr3_aa: CASSRRKGLLTGELFF
cdr3_nt: TGTGCCAGCAGTCGTAGAAAAGGGTTGTTGACCGGGGAGCTGTTTTTT
d_call: -
v_call: TRBV6-2/TRBV6-3
clone_size: -
j_call: TRBJ2-2

cdr3_aa: CASRFDRGAGELFF
cdr3_nt: TGTGCCAGCCGCTTCGACAGGGGGGCCGGGGAGCTGTTTTTT
d_call: TRBD1
v_call: TRBV2
clone_size: -
j_call: TRBJ2-2

cdr3_aa: CASSQDVGQKLTGELFF
cdr3_nt: TGTGCCAGCAGCCAAGATGTCGGACAAAAACTCACCGGGGAGCTGTTTTTT
d_call: -
v_call: TRBV3-1/TRBV3-2
clone_size: -
j_call: TRBJ2-2

cdr3_aa: CATSRDARGPRNSPLHF
cdr3_nt: TGTGCCACCAGCAGAGATGCTAGGGGGCCGAGGAATTCACCCCTCCACTTT
d_call: TRBD1
v_call: TRBV15
clone_size: -
j_call: TRBJ1-6